This T cell receptor beta chain is from a study of Tregs in tolerant kidney transplant recipients (dated by TCRdb to the late 2010s). Turning to the overall study: The study applied TCRbeta sequencing to find donor-specific regulatory T cells before combined kidney and bone marrow transplantation and then followed those same cells after transplant. Results and caveats for the whole study, not just this receptor: For some patients, the PCR primers changed as time went on, which meant samples from those patients could not be compared with one another at the nucleotide level. Donor-specific Treg expansion was found to exceed global Treg expansion in tolerant patients, suggesting antigen-driven rather than nonspecific expansion. Expanding Tregs with activated donor B cells appeared to identify the most biologically relevant and donor-specific TCRbeta repertoire. Biological reproducibility was not directly assessed, although technical replication error appeared to be minimal. The study was constrained by small patient numbers, and validation of the findings is required in larger populations and under other immunosuppression protocols.

For TCRbeta CDR3 sequencing, genomic DNA was extracted from sorted cells using the QIAGEN DNeasy Blood and Tissue Kit. Through immunoSEQ, high-throughput TCRbeta CDR3 sequencing was done commercially, including PCR amplification with internal controls and bias correction. Per the original workflow: Unique productive TCRbeta sequences were defined by CDR3 nucleotide sequence when primers matched and otherwise by CDR3 amino acid sequence together with Vbeta and Jbeta genes. To correct sorting error, sequences shared between sorted populations at a frequency ratio of 2:1 or less were removed; the rest were assigned to the higher population. Sequences were defined as donor-reactive when expanded at least 5-fold in CFSE-low cells versus unstimulated cells and present at a frequency of at least 0.01% in CFSE-low cells. Jensen-Shannon divergence, calculated on the top 100 TCRbeta sequences ranked by frequency, was used to quantify repertoire divergence. For samples with multiple sequencing runs, sorting error was corrected separately for each run before the runs were pooled. The immuneACCESS repertoire file appears here via TCRdb, limited to in-frame rearrangements. These files lack a portion of the clones; in checked studies, under half of the deficit traces to unresolved V genes, and the cause of the others is not known. V and J calls and clone size are as listed in that table; D and trimming were resolved from the DNA. The sample has 50,000 or so clones on record, roughly 87% of them singletons. Roughly a sixth of the sample goes to the ten largest clones.

Comment on this clone: There is no known antigen for this receptor. There are no base qualities to consult, and no much larger clone falls within one base.

The germline V gene encodes CDR1 SEHNR and CDR2 FQNEAQ (reference sequence). Spanning cysteine to phenylalanine, the CDR3 consists of 16 amino acids. The retained sequence is limited to the CDR3, 48 bases, with the frame set at the first base. V lost 0 bases and J lost 7 bases, and the count of bases not matched to a germline gene is 10. Transplants used related donors with nonmyeloablative bone marrow transplantation; mixed chimerism was transient in the human trials. Unstimulated Tregs (CD4+CD25+CD127-), CD4+ non-Tregs (CD4+CD25-), CD4 and CD8 cells were FACS-sorted from thawed PBMCs. The patients were 4 recipients of combined kidney and bone marrow transplants from the ITN036ST trial, and samples were available only for these trial subjects. Healthy control blood was processed to PBMCs with a Ficoll density gradient and then cryopreserved, whereas patient PBMCs were collected both before and after transplant.

The V and J segments used are TRBV7-9 and TRBJ2-7; a stretch of 9 junction bases matches TRBD1. The sample here was CD8+ T cells from blood (PBMCs), taken 12 months after the transplant. The receptor was isolated from a human patient who received a combined kidney and bone marrow transplant. Following a transplant, some T cells may be graft donor cells, not patient cells. For the CDR3, the sequence is CASSLARGQGLQEQYF. The nucleotide sequence is TGTGCCAGCAGCTTAGCGAGGGGACAGGGCCTACAAGAGCAGTACTTC. Here the CDR3 is joined to the reference TRBV7-9 and TRBJ2-7 genes, and the full variable domain is: DTGVSQNPRHKITKRGQNVTFRCDPISEHNRLYWYRQTLGQGPEFLTYFQNEAQLEKSRLLSDRFSAERPKGSFSTLEIQRTEQGDSAMYLCASSLARGQGLQEQYFGPGTRLTVT.